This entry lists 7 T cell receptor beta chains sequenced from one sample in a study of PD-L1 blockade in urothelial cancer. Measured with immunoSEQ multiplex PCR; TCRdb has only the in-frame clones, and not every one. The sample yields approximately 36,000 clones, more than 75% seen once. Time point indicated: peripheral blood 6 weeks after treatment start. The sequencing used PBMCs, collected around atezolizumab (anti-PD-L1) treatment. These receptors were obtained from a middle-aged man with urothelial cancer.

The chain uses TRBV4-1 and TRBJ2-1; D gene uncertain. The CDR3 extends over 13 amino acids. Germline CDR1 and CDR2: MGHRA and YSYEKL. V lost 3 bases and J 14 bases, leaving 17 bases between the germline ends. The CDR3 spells CASSHPNGAVEFF. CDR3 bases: TGCGCCAGCAGCCACCCCAATGGCGCGGTTGAGTTCTTC.

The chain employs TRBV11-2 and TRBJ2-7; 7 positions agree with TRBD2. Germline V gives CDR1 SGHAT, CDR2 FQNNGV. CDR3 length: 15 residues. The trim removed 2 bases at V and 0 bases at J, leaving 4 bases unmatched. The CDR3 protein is CASSLSSGSSYEQYF. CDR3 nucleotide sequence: TGTGCCAGCAGCTTATCTAGCGGCAGCTCCTACGAGCAGTACTTC.

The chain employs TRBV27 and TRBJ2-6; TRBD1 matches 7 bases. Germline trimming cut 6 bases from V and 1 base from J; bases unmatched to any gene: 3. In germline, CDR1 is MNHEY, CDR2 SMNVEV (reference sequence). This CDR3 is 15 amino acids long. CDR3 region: CASRGQRSGANVLTF. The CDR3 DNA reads TGTGCCAGCAGGGGACAGAGATCTGGGGCCAACGTCCTGACTTTC.

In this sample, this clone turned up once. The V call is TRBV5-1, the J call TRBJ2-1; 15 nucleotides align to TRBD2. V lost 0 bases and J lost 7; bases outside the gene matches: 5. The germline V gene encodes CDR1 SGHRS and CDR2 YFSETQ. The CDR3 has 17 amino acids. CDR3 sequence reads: CASSLGGTSGRRNEQFF. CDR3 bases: TGCGCCAGCAGCTTGGGAGGGACTAGCGGGAGGAGAAATGAGCAGTTCTTC.

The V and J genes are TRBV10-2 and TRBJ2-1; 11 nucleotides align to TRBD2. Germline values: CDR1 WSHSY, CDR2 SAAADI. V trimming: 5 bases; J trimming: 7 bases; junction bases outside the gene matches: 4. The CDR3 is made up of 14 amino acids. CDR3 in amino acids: CASSTSGSSNEQFF. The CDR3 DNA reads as TGCGCCAGCAGTACTAGCGGGAGTTCGAATGAGCAGTTCTTC.

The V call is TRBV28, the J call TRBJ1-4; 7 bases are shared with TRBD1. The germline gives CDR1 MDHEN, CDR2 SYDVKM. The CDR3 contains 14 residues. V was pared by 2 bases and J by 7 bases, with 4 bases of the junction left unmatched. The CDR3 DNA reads TGTGCCAGCAGTTTAAGGGGGCTGCCTGAAAAACTGTTTTTT. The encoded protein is CASSLRGLPEKLFF.

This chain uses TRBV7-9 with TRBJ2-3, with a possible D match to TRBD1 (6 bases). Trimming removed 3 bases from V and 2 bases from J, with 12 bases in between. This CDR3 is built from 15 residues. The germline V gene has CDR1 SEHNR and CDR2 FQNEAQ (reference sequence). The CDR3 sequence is CASSFQGSFTDTQYF. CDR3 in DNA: TGTGCCAGCAGCTTCCAGGGGAGTTTCACAGATACGCAGTATTTT.